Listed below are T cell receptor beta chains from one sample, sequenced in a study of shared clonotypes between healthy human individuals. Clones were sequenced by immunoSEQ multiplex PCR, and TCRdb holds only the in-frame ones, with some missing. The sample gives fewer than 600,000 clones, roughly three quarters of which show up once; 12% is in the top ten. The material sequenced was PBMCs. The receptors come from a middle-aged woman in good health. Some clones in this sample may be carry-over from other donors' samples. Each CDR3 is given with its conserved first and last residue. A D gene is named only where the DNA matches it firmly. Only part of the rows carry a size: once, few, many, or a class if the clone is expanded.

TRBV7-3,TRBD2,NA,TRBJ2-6,CASSLRGTSGRNSGANVLTF,TGTGCCAGCAGCTTAAGGGGGACTAGCGGGAGAAACTCTGGGGCCAACGTCCTGACTTTC
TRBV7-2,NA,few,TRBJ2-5,CASSVQETQYF,TGTGCCAGCAGCGTCCAAGAGACCCAGTACTTC
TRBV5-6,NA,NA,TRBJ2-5,CASSAPQETQYF,TGTGCCAGCAGCGCTCCCCAAGAGACCCAGTACTTC
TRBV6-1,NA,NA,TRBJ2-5,CASSEGFPQETQYF,TGTGCCAGCAGTGAAGGGTTCCCTCAAGAGACCCAGTACTTC
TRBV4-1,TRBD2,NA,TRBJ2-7,CASSLRASGPYEQYF,TGCGCCAGCAGCCTCAGGGCTAGCGGACCCTACGAGCAGTACTTC
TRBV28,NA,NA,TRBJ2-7,CASSLPGSYEQYF,TGTGCCAGCAGTTTACCAGGCTCCTACGAGCAGTACTTC
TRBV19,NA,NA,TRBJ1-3,CASRVASGNTIYF,TGTGCCAGTAGGGTCGCTTCTGGAAACACCATATATTTT
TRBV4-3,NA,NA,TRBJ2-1,CASSQSRLDGDEQFF,TGCGCCAGCAGCCAATCCCGACTAGACGGGGATGAGCAGTTCTTC
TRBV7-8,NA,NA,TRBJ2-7,CASTPLWRASYEQYF,TGTGCCAGCACCCCCCTTTGGAGGGCTTCCTACGAGCAGTACTTC
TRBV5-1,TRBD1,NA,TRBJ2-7,CASSSGLGQLSYEQYF,TGCGCCAGCAGCTCTGGATTGGGACAGCTCTCCTACGAGCAGTACTTC
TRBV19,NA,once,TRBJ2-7,CASSSQPDYEQYF,TGTGCCAGTAGTAGTCAGCCAGACTACGAGCAGTACTTC
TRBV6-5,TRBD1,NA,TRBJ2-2,CATSRDRDGGELFF,TGTGCCACCTCGCGGGACAGGGATGGCGGGGAGCTGTTTTTT
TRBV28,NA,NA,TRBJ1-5,CASSSGTGVQPQHF,TGTGCCAGCAGTTCCGGGACGGGGGTTCAGCCCCAGCATTTT
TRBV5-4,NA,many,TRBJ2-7,CASSLLRDTDRKQYF,TGTGCCAGCAGCCTCCTCCGGGACACCGATCGGAAGCAGTACTTC
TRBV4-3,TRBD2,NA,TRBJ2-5,CASSQDISGRQETQYF,TGCGCCAGCAGCCAAGATATTAGCGGGAGACAAGAGACCCAGTACTTC
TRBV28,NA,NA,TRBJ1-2,CASSFHRTLGGYTF,TGTGCCAGCAGTTTTCACAGGACCCTTGGGGGCTACACCTTC
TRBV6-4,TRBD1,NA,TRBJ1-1,CASRETGRDTEAFF,TGTGCCAGCAGGGAGACAGGGAGGGACACTGAAGCTTTCTTT
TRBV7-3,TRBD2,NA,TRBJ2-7,CASSLPRLPGTSFHEQYF,TGTGCCAGCAGCCTTCCCAGGCTTCCGGGGACTAGCTTTCACGAGCAGTACTTC
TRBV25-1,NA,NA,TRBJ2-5,CASSDWGRGLETQYF,TGTGCCAGCAGTGATTGGGGTAGGGGGTTGGAGACCCAGTACTTC
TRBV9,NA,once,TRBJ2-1,CASSANVAYNEQFF,TGTGCCAGCAGCGCCAACGTAGCATACAATGAGCAGTTCTTC
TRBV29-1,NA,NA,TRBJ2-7,CSVLAPYEQYF,TGCAGCGTACTAGCCCCCTACGAGCAGTACTTC
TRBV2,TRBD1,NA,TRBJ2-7,CASSATIRDRSSYEQYF,TGTGCCAGCAGTGCAACCATCCGGGACAGGAGCTCCTACGAGCAGTACTTC
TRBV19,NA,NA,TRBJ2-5,CATWDQQETQYF,TGTGCCACCTGGGACCAGCAAGAGACCCAGTACTTC
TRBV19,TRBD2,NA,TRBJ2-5,CASSAGGWGETQYF,TGTGCCAGTTCGGCGGGAGGGTGGGGAGAGACCCAGTACTTC